The 25 T cell receptor beta chains below all came from one sample that was sequenced in a study of T cells in narcolepsy. Assay: immunoSEQ multiplex PCR; the TCRdb copy retains only in-frame clones and omits some. The top ten clones hold approximately 3.6% of a sample with 30,000 to 35,000 clones, 79% of them seen once. The sequenced sample consisted of memory (CD45RA-) CD4+ T cells from blood. The source of these receptors is a human donor in good health.

The gene calls are TRBV4-1 and TRBJ1-2, with TRBD1 matching over 11 bases. Germline V gives CDR1 MGHRA, CDR2 YSYEKL. V shed 3 bases, J shed 4 bases, and the junction held 7 bases outside the gene matches. The CDR3 is 16 residues long. The DNA for the CDR3 is TGCGCCAGCAGCCATACTCCCGGGACAGGGGGCTATGGCTACACCTTC. The encoded protein is CASSHTPGTGGYGYTF.

The V gene is TRBV5-1, the J gene TRBJ2-7, with TRBD2 matching 10 bases. J was trimmed by 0 bases and V by 3 bases; bases with no gene match: 9. CDR1 and CDR2 (germline): SGHRS, YFSETQ. The CDR3 runs 17 residues. DNA of the CDR3: TGCGCCAGCAGCTGGTCTAGCGGGAGATTGGGCTCCTACGAGCAGTACTTC. Protein sequence: CASSWSSGRLGSYEQYF.

A word on this clone: This may be a read error, as it is one base from a much larger clone. The chain recombines TRBV4-1 with TRBJ1-2; D is uncertain. Looked up from germline, CDR1 is MGHRA and CDR2 is YSYEKL. V gave up 4 bases and J gave up 11 bases, with 14 bases separating them. The CDR3 runs 12 residues. CDR3 in DNA: TGCGCCAGCAGCCTGGCGGCAGACTCGTACACCTTC. Translated: CASSLAADSYTF.

To note about this clone: The same CDR3 is also encoded by other DNA sequences in this sample. The CDR3 region is CASSGGRALSGNTIYF. The DNA for the CDR3 is TGTGCCAGCAGCGGCGGCAGGGCTCTATCTGGAAACACCATATATTTT. This chain joins TRBV5-5 and TRBJ1-3; a weak D match, TRBD1 (5 bases). CDR1 is SGHKS, CDR2 YYEKEE, per germline (reference sequence). V dropped 4 bases and J dropped 1 base, with 15 bases sitting between them. The CDR3 is made up of 16 amino acids.

This chain joins TRBV30 and TRBJ1-2; 8 positions agree with TRBD1. CDR3 length: 17 amino acids. Trimming at V came to 1 base and at J to 8 bases, leaving 18 bases not matched to a gene. In germline, CDR1 is GTSNPN, CDR2 SVGIG (reference sequence). CDR3 DNA sequence: TGTGCCTGGAGTGAAAGGTCCGGGGCAGGGGGCTGGTGGGGCTACACCTTC. Protein sequence: CAWSERSGAGGWWGYTF.

The rearrangement links TRBV5-8 to TRBJ1-5; D call uncertain. The germline V gene encodes CDR1 SGHTS and CDR2 YDEGEE. The CDR3 length is 14 residues. The V gene lost 0 bases and the J gene lost 1 base, with 5 bases spanning the gap. Written as DNA, the CDR3 is TGTGCCAGCAGCTTGGGACGAAGCAATCAGCCCCAGCATTTT. Translation gives CASSLGRSNQPQHF.

This clone has a single count. The rearrangement uses TRBV2 and TRBJ1-1; D remains unclear. This CDR3 is built from 13 residues. Germline V gives CDR1 SNHLY, CDR2 FYNNEI. With 7 bases removed from V and 1 base from J, the gap between germline ends came to 10 bases. The CDR3 DNA reads TGTGCCAGCATCACAACCCCGAACACTGAAGCTTTCTTT. This sequence encodes CASITTPNTEAFF.

V is TRBV5-1 and J is TRBJ2-3; no clear D. The CDR3 consists of 14 residues. Trimming removed 4 bases at V and 0 bases at J, with 9 bases between. The germline V gene has CDR1 SGHRS and CDR2 YFSETQ. The CDR3 spells CASSPPDSTDTQYF. CDR3 bases: TGCGCCAGCAGCCCTCCGGATAGCACAGATACGCAGTATTTT.

The chain recombines TRBV5-8 with TRBJ2-7; D is ambiguous. The germline V gene encodes CDR1 SGHTS and CDR2 YDEGEE. The CDR3 runs 13 residues. V was pared by 0 bases and J by 3 bases, with 7 bases between. The CDR3 DNA reads TGTGCCAGCAGCTTGGAACGTTTCTACGAGCAGTACTTC. As protein: CASSLERFYEQYF. The variable domain in full, with the rest retrieved from reference TRBV5-8 and TRBJ2-7, is EAGVTQSPTHLIKTRGQQATLRCSPISGHTSVYWYQQALGLGLQFLLWYDEGEERNRGNFPPRFSGRQFPNYSSELNVNALELEDSALYLCASSLERFYEQYFGPGTRLTVT.

This clone was observed a few times. The chain links TRBV6-5 to TRBJ2-2, with D perhaps matching TRBD1 (6 bases). The germline V and J ends were trimmed by 4 bases and 6 bases, with 18 bases remaining between them. Germline V gene sequence: CDR1 MNHEY, CDR2 SVGAGI. The CDR3 is 16 residues long. The CDR3 reads CASSSRDTPRAGELFF. CDR3 DNA: TGTGCCAGCAGTTCTCGGGACACCCCGAGGGCCGGGGAGCTGTTTTTT.

The rearrangement uses TRBV2 and TRBJ1-5; D perhaps matches TRBD1 (5 bases). The CDR3 has 15 amino acids. V was trimmed by 1 base and J by 9 bases, leaving 16 bases between them. The germline CDR1 and CDR2 sequences are SNHLY and FYNNEI. CDR3 sequence: CASSEGTLETWPQHF. The CDR3 DNA reads TGTGCCAGCAGTGAAGGGACACTGGAGACATGGCCCCAGCATTTT.

This sequence joins TRBV10-3 and TRBJ2-6, with D unclear. The CDR3 has 16 amino acids. Trimming cost V 0 bases and J 2 bases, with 8 bases left between them. Germline loops: CDR1 ENHRY, CDR2 SYGVKD. CDR3 DNA sequence: TGTGCCATCAGTGAGTCCATGTCGGCTGGGGCCAACGTCCTGACTTTC. Its protein is CAISESMSAGANVLTF.

The rearrangement uses TRBV10-3 and TRBJ1-5; 7 positions match TRBD1. The CDR3 runs to 13 residues. The V gene's germline CDR1 is ENHRY and CDR2 SYGVKD. With 4 bases clipped from V and 5 bases from J, the junction kept 2 bases outside the gene matches. The CDR3 region is CAISARGDQPQHF. The CDR3 nucleotides read TGTGCCATCAGTGCCAGGGGGGATCAGCCCCAGCATTTT.

This chain uses TRBV5-1 with TRBJ1-5; no clear D gene. CDR1 and CDR2 from the germline V gene are SGHRS and YFSETQ. The germline V and J ends were trimmed by 5 bases and 0 bases, with 6 bases remaining between them. The CDR3 contains 13 residues. The CDR3 region is CASRRDSNQPQHF. The CDR3 nucleotides are TGCGCCAGCAGACGGGATAGCAATCAGCCCCAGCATTTT.

The chain links TRBV4-2 to TRBJ2-5, with 9 bases that match TRBD2. This CDR3 region has 18 residues. In germline, CDR1 is LGHNA, CDR2 YNFKEQ. V shed 0 bases, J shed 1 base, and the junction held 9 bases outside the gene matches. CDR3 sequence (DNA): TGTGCCAGCAGCCAAGATCCCTACAGCGGGAGGATCCAAGAGACCCAGTACTTC. Translating it yields CASSQDPYSGRIQETQYF.

The chain is built from TRBV7-2 and TRBJ2-3; the match to TRBD2 covers 7 bases. Germline V gene sequence: CDR1 SGHTA, CDR2 FQGNSA. The CDR3 spans 14 residues. V lost 4 bases to trimming and J lost 4 bases; unmatched junction nucleotides: 5. CDR3: CASSSLAEPDTQYF. The DNA for the CDR3 is TGTGCCAGCAGCTCCCTAGCGGAGCCAGATACGCAGTATTTT.

The genes are TRBV2 and TRBJ2-4; no clear D gene. Trimming removed 6 bases from V and 9 bases from J, with 18 bases in between. The germline V gene encodes CDR1 SNHLY and CDR2 FYNNEI. The CDR3 runs to 14 residues. CDR3 region: CASSRSLERGIQYF. Here the CDR3 DNA reads TGTGCCAGCAGCAGAAGCCTTGAGCGAGGCATTCAGTACTTC.

The genes are TRBV5-1 and TRBJ1-5, with unresolved D. The CDR3 is 13 residues long. Per germline, CDR1 SGHRS and CDR2 YFSETQ. V was cut by 0 bases and J by 8 bases, with 9 bases left in between. The CDR3 nucleotides read TGCGCCAGCAGCTTGGAATTGGACGAGCCCCAGCATTTT. It specifies CASSLELDEPQHF. Full variable domain (rest looked up from reference TRBV5-1 and TRBJ1-5): KAGVTQTPRYLIKTRGQQVTLSCSPISGHRSVSWYQQTPGQGLQFLFEYFSETQRNKGNFPGRFSGRQFSNSRSEMNVSTLELGDSALYLCASSLELDEPQHFGDGTRLSIL.

The chain couples TRBV14 to TRBJ2-1, with 7 nucleotides matching TRBD2. Per germline, CDR1 SGHDN and CDR2 FVKESK. The CDR3 totals 14 residues. Unmatched junction bases numbered 8, after V lost 3 bases and J lost 9 bases. The CDR3 protein is CASSHTSVRSEQFF. The CDR3 region has the DNA TGTGCCAGCAGCCATACTAGCGTTCGGAGTGAGCAGTTCTTC.

The gene calls are TRBV4-1 and TRBJ1-2; D remains ambiguous. Germline V gene lookup returns CDR1 MGHRA and CDR2 YSYEKL. V lost 0 bases, J lost 7 bases, and 12 bases lay in between. The CDR3 covers 14 residues. The DNA for the CDR3 is TGCGCCAGCAGCCAAGAAGGAACGACCCCTGGCTACACCTTC. Translation: CASSQEGTTPGYTF.

The chain recombines TRBV6-5 with TRBJ2-7; no definite D call. Trimming stripped 2 bases from V and 0 bases from J, with 8 bases between. Germline V CDR1 and CDR2: MNHEY, SVGAGI. CDR3 length: 14 amino acids. CDR3: CASSYTESSYEQYF. Written as DNA, the CDR3 is TGTGCCAGCAGTTACACTGAGAGCTCCTACGAGCAGTACTTC.

This chain uses TRBV18 with TRBJ2-3; 9 bases fit TRBD2. The CDR3 has 17 residues. The germline V gene has CDR1 KGHSH and CDR2 LQKENI. The V and J ends lost 3 bases and 1 base, in that order; junction bases with no gene match: 8. CDR3 coding DNA: TGTGCCAGCTCACCCGTGTTAGCGGGAGCGCGCACAGATACGCAGTATTTT. This codes for CASSPVLAGARTDTQYF.

The table lists this clone with a few counts. V usage is TRBV28 and J usage is TRBJ1-2; D unresolved. CDR1 MDHEN and CDR2 SYDVKM come from the germline V gene. With 5 bases removed from V and 8 bases from J, the gap between germline ends came to 15 bases. The CDR3 is made up of 13 amino acids. The CDR3 loop is CASSPQLLGGYTF. The CDR3 coding sequence is TGTGCCAGCAGTCCCCAGCTGCTTGGGGGCTACACCTTC.

This chain links TRBV7-9 with TRBJ2-7, with TRBD2 matching over 9 bases. Per the germline V gene, CDR1 is SEHNR and CDR2 is FQNEAQ (reference sequence). V trimming: 5 bases; J trimming: 2 bases; junction bases outside the gene matches: 10. There are 16 residues in the CDR3. Here the CDR3 reads CASSPLSGSMTYEQYF. CDR3 DNA: TGTGCCAGCAGCCCACTTAGCGGGAGTATGACCTACGAGCAGTACTTC.

The V gene is TRBV25-1, the J gene TRBJ2-1; 10 bases map to TRBD2. The CDR3 sequence is 15 residues long. V was clipped by 7 bases and J by 0 bases; unmatched bases: 3. Germline values: CDR1 MGHDK, CDR2 SYGVNS. The CDR3 is CASTSSGGSYNEQFF. The CDR3 DNA reads as TGTGCCAGCACCTCTAGCGGGGGCTCCTACAATGAGCAGTTCTTC.